The source of this T cell receptor beta chain is a study of HIV-infected patients and healthy controls. The wider study: The CD4:CD8 ratio increased slightly in early therapy, but CD8 counts showed no consistent change. Viral load fell to undetectable in about 75% of the 16 patients by the second blood draw.

The study, taken as a whole, reports: HIV-infected patients shared fewer CDR3 sequences between individuals than healthy controls.

This clonotype appeared many times. Antigen specificity is unknown. Reverse transcription used roughly 480 ng RNA and constant-region primers for alpha and beta. Alpha and beta chain libraries were made separately by chain-specific third strand synthesis with multiplexing indices. Via MiXCR, TCRdb re-called the 5' RACE reads, giving one row per CDR3 protein. Of some 4,800 distinct CDR3 sequences listed, around 5.5% are singletons. The CDR3 contains 18 residues. With 2 bases removed from V and 6 bases from J, the gap between germline ends came to 23 bases. Germline CDR1 SGHNT, CDR2 YENEEA. Roughly three months, about 14 weeks, into antiretroviral therapy, follow-up blood was collected. The repertoire came from unfractionated whole blood and reflected all unsorted peripheral T cells.

The chain has TRBV11-3 and TRBJ1-5, with D possibly being TRBD1 (6 bases). Source: blood, taken during antiretroviral therapy. The sequence came from an adult with HIV infection. The CDR3 DNA reads as TGTGCCAGCAGCTTAAGGGGGGTGGGCCCACGAAGCCTTCAGCCCCAGCATTTT. The encoded protein is CASSLRGVGPRSLQPQHF.